The clone carrying this T cell receptor (beta chain) was picked up many times. The target antigen is unknown. The sample comes from a study of CD8+CD57+ T cells in acquired aplastic anemia. The wider study: Sorted CD4+ and CD8+ cells yielded approximately 3.4 ug of DNA on average. Overall study results and limits: Patients and controls were not found to differ significantly in CD8+ Simpson's diversity. Roughly 31 CD8+ CDR3 sequences were shared between patients and controls.

This CDR3 is built from 14 residues. The V end lost 2 bases, the J end lost 7 bases, and 14 bases lay between the germline ends. In germline, CDR1 is MNHEY, CDR2 SMNVEV (reference sequence). Researchers used genomic DNA as the template to profile TCR beta VDJ and CDR3. TCRdb re-analysed the reads in MiXCR, keeping a single row per CDR3 protein. This table has 120,000 or so distinct CDR3 sequences, about 46% appearing once. The sample was sorted CD4+, CD8+, or CD8+CD57+ T cells (not recorded which) from PBMCs. The TCR sequence derives from a human donor in good health, serving as a control. The chain links TRBV27 to TRBJ1-2; maybe TRBD1 (6 bases). The CDR3 here is CASSLSLGASGYTF. DNA of the CDR3: TGTGCCAGCAGTTTAAGTCTGGGGGCGAGTGGCTACACCTTC.